This TCR beta chain was captured in a study of cytomegalovirus exposure and HLA in healthy donors. Findings and limits, study-wide: A later analysis linked a missense DCLRE1C variant to TCR beta V- and J-gene trimming. Excluded were some V segments that proved indistinguishable, including TRBV6-2 and TRBV6-3.

On this clone: The antigen remains undetermined.

At the time of sampling, donors were nominally healthy, though unrecorded immune exposures were likely. The CDR3 covers 16 residues. With 60 Vbeta and 13 Jbeta primers, the PCR was carried out. This table comes from immunoSEQ multiplex PCR, and its TCRdb copy is limited to in-frame clones, with some not included. The sample holds under 200,000 clones; more than 60% are singletons and the top ten take about 7.6%. This chain uses TRBV21-1 with TRBJ1-5. TRBV21-1 is assigned pseudogene status. This clonotype originated in a woman aged 40-49 years in good health and CMV-seropositive. The specimen sequenced was PBMCs. The DNA of the CDR3 is TGTGCCAGCAGCAACGGGTACGGTCTAAGCAATCAGCCCCAGCATTTT. It translates to CASSNGYGLSNQPQHF.